The 23 T cell receptor beta chains below all came from one sample that was sequenced in a study of T-cell reconstitution after alpha-beta-depleted transplantation in children. Unique molecular identifiers were used to barcode this TCRbeta library. TCRdb used MiXCR to reprocess the PCR reads, holding one entry per CDR3 protein. The table includes about 200,000 distinct CDR3 sequences, approximately 6% detected once. Source: PBMCs, taken before TCRalphabeta/CD19-depleted stem cell transplant. The receptors stem from a girl under three years old with combined immunodeficiency, due to receive a stem cell transplant.

This clonotype showed up just a few times. The rearrangement joins TRBV3-1 to TRBJ2-3; D is perhaps TRBD1 or TRBD2 (5 bases each). CDR1 and CDR2 (germline): LGHDT, YNNKEL (reference sequence). There are 17 residues in the CDR3. Trimming stripped 1 base from V and 4 bases from J, with 18 bases between. CDR3 region: CASSQVSKGSGADTQYF. The CDR3 nucleotides are TGTGCCAGCAGCCAAGTGTCGAAGGGGAGTGGTGCAGATACGCAGTATTTT.

Ten or more counts support this clonotype. The V and J genes are TRBV24-1 and TRBJ2-7; D is possibly TRBD2 (6 bases). From germline, CDR1 is KGHDR and CDR2 SFDVKD. V was trimmed by 4 bases and J by 3 bases, leaving 6 bases between them. The CDR3 runs 12 residues. CDR3 DNA: TGTGCCACCAGTGAGGGGGGCTACGAGCAGTACTTC. Amino acid sequence: CATSEGGYEQYF.

Many counts were recorded for this clonotype. The V call is TRBV12-3 or TRBV12-4, the J call TRBJ2-7, with 9 bases fitting TRBD2. The ends lost 6 bases at V and 0 bases at J; junction bases unmatched: 6. CDR3 size: 15 residues. The CDR3 bases are TGTGCCAGCAGCCCTAGCGGGGCAAGCTCCTACGAGCAGTACTTC. It translates to CASSPSGASSYEQYF.

This clonotype was picked up many times. The V and J genes are TRBV20-1 and TRBJ1-5; D is undetermined. The CDR3 covers 14 residues. In germline, CDR1 is DFQATT, CDR2 SNEGSKA (reference sequence). V was clipped by 1 base and J by 7 bases, with 14 bases between them. This CDR3 is CSARVSGKDQPQHF. The CDR3 bases are TGCAGTGCTAGAGTTTCCGGTAAGGACCAGCCCCAGCATTTT.

This clonotype was counted many times. The rearrangement links TRBV20-1 to TRBJ2-1; D uncertain. V gave up 3 bases and J gave up 0 bases, with 9 bases separating them. The CDR3 has 14 amino acids. Germline-derived CDR1 and CDR2 are DFQATT and SNEGSKA (reference sequence). The CDR3 loop reads CSARYPSSYNEQFF. CDR3 bases: TGCAGTGCTAGGTACCCTAGCTCCTACAATGAGCAGTTCTTC.

This clonotype was observed many times. The V gene is TRBV7-8, the J gene TRBJ2-2; D is ambiguous. The CDR3 is 13 residues long. The ends were cut back, 1 base at V and 7 bases at J, with 7 bases in the middle. The germline V gene has CDR1 SGHVS and CDR2 FQNEAQ. The DNA for the CDR3 is TGTGCCAGCAGCTTAGGACGGAACGGGGAGCTGTTTTTT. The encoded protein is CASSLGRNGELFF.

The sample holds many counts of this clonotype. J is TRBJ1-2 and V is TRBV7-2; no definite D call. This CDR3 contains 14 residues. Germline assignment: CDR1 SGHTA and CDR2 FQGNSA. The V and J ends lost 0 bases and 4 bases respectively, with 9 bases between them. The CDR3 reads CASSLALTVYGYTF. CDR3 DNA: TGTGCCAGCAGCTTAGCGCTCACCGTCTATGGCTACACCTTC.

This clonotype was seen repeatedly, ten times or more. The chain carries TRBV7-6 and TRBJ2-2; D possibly matches TRBD1 or TRBD2 (5 bases each). Trimming pared 2 bases from V and 0 bases from J, leaving 22 bases between. CDR1 is SGHVS, CDR2 FNYEAQ, per germline. The CDR3 loop spans 20 amino acids. Here the CDR3 DNA reads TGTGCCAGCAGCTTAAGTCCTATCCCCCTTCGGGGACCGAACACCGGGGAGCTGTTTTTT. The encoded protein is CASSLSPIPLRGPNTGELFF.

This clonotype was seen at least ten times. V usage is TRBV18 and J usage is TRBJ2-5; 7 nucleotides agree with TRBD1. The CDR3 is made up of 15 amino acids. CDR1 is KGHSH, CDR2 LQKENI, per germline. Trimming at V came to 2 bases and at J to 3 bases, leaving 6 bases not matched to a gene. The CDR3 loop reads CASSPGTANEETQYF. CDR3 coding DNA: TGTGCCAGCTCACCAGGGACAGCTAACGAAGAGACCCAGTACTTC.

This clonotype was picked up many times. The chain uses TRBV10-3 and TRBJ2-2; 7 bases are shared with TRBD2. The germline V gene encodes CDR1 ENHRY and CDR2 SYGVKD. J gave up 4 bases and V 0 bases, and 5 bases lay outside the gene matches. The CDR3 consists of 16 residues. This CDR3 reads CAISESSGGLTGELFF. The CDR3 nucleotides read TGTGCCATCAGTGAGTCTTCGGGAGGTCTCACCGGGGAGCTGTTTTTT.

In this sample, this clonotype turned up many times. This sequence joins TRBV5-5 and TRBJ2-5, with TRBD2 matching 7 bases. V shed 3 bases and J 2 bases; nucleotides not matched to a gene: 7. Germline V lookup: CDR1 SGHKS, CDR2 YYEKEE (reference sequence). The CDR3 has 15 amino acids. The CDR3 is CASSWTRVGQETQYF. The CDR3 DNA follows: TGTGCCAGCAGCTGGACTAGGGTGGGACAAGAGACCCAGTACTTC.

In this sample, this clonotype turned up many times. The J gene is TRBJ1-6, the V gene TRBV4-2, with D unclear. Trimming removed 0 bases at V and 8 bases at J, with 8 bases between. This CDR3 contains 14 residues. CDR1 and CDR2 (germline): LGHNA, YNFKEQ. The CDR3 nucleotides are TGTGCCAGCAGCCAAGACCCCCGGGATTCACCCCTCCACTTT. It yields the protein CASSQDPRDSPLHF.

At least ten counts were recorded for this clonotype. The V gene is TRBV9, the J gene TRBJ2-1; TRBD2 agrees at 8 bases. V gave up 0 bases and J gave up 8 bases; unmatched junction bases: 7. Germline assignment: CDR1 SGDLS and CDR2 YYNGEE. The CDR3 is 15 amino acids. CDR3 region: CASSVVASGWDEQFF. The CDR3 DNA is TGTGCCAGCAGCGTAGTGGCTAGCGGGTGGGATGAGCAGTTCTTC.

This clonotype was recorded at least ten times. The chain's CDR3 is CASSSGQGSPYEQYF. CDR3 bases: TGCGCCAGCAGCTCAGGACAGGGGTCTCCCTACGAGCAGTACTTC. The chain couples TRBV5-1 to TRBJ2-7; 9 nucleotides agree with TRBD1. This CDR3 has 15 residues. CDR1 is SGHRS, CDR2 YFSETQ, per germline. V shed 3 bases and J 2 bases; nucleotides not matched to a gene: 6.

This clonotype turned up a few times. The rearrangement uses TRBV28 and TRBJ1-4; D is ambiguous. The CDR3 sequence is 15 residues long. Per the germline V gene, CDR1 is MDHEN and CDR2 is SYDVKM. V lost 6 bases and J lost 3, with 14 bases in between. Here the CDR3 DNA reads TGTGCCAGCAGAAACATGCCTTTTTCTAATGAAAAACTGTTTTTT. It is translated as CASRNMPFSNEKLFF.

This clonotype appeared many times. This chain uses TRBV29-1 with TRBJ1-6; 8 bases are a match to TRBD1. Per the germline V gene, CDR1 is SQVTM and CDR2 is ANQGSEA. The CDR3 has 13 amino acids. Germline trimming cut 4 bases from V and 7 bases from J; bases unmatched to any gene: 3. The CDR3 sequence: CSVGDRWNSPLHF. The CDR3 DNA reads as TGCAGCGTTGGGGACAGGTGGAATTCACCCCTCCACTTT. Full variable domain (outside the CDR3, taken from reference TRBV29-1 and TRBJ1-6): SAVISQKPSRDICQRGTSLTIQCQVDSQVTMMFWYRQQPGQSLTLIATANQGSEATYESGFVIDKFPISRPNLTFSTLTVSNMSPEDSSIYLCSVGDRWNSPLHFGNGTRLTVT.

This clonotype was recorded at least ten times. The CDR3 DNA reads as TGTGCCAGCAGCTTGTATCGGCTAGCGGGAGTAGAAGAGACCCAGTACTTC. The encoded protein is CASSLYRLAGVEETQYF. The rearrangement uses TRBV7-2 and TRBJ2-5; 10 bases fit TRBD2. After removal of 3 bases from V and 3 bases from J, the junction contained 10 bases not matched to a gene. Germline-derived CDR1 and CDR2 are SGHTA and FQGNSA. This CDR3 contains 17 residues.

This clonotype was seen many times. The V gene is TRBV12-5, the J gene TRBJ2-7; D might be TRBD2 (6 bases). Trimming pared 7 bases from V and 3 bases from J, leaving 13 bases between. CDR1 LGHNT and CDR2 FRNRAP come from the germline V gene. The CDR3 length is 13 residues. CDR3 nucleotide sequence: TGTGCTAGTGCCCCCCTGGGGGGCTACGAGCAGTACTTC. It specifies CASAPLGGYEQYF.

The chain links TRBV11-2 to TRBJ1-1, with a possible D match to TRBD1 (5 bases). The CDR3 spans 14 residues. Deletions cut 4 bases from V and 3 bases from J, with 12 bases between. Germline V gene lookup returns CDR1 SGHAT and CDR2 FQNNGV. The CDR3 nucleotides are TGTGCCAGCAGCTCGAGACAGCCCTACACTGAAGCTTTCTTT. As protein: CASSSRQPYTEAFF.

The chain employs TRBV12-3 or TRBV12-4 and TRBJ2-1, with TRBD2 matching over 9 bases. Trimming removed 3 bases from V and 4 bases from J; junction bases left unmatched: 7. CDR3 length equals 16 residues. In DNA, the CDR3 is TGTGCCAGCAGTTTCCCGCGGGGGGGGAAATACAATGAGCAGTTCTTC. It specifies CASSFPRGGKYNEQFF.

This clonotype was found many times. The chain uses TRBV6-2 or TRBV6-3 and TRBJ2-2, with 9 bases aligning to TRBD2. The V segment lost 5 bases and the J segment 3 bases; nucleotides outside the gene matches: 4. Germline-derived CDR1 and CDR2 are MNHEY and SVGEGT. The CDR3 sequence is 15 residues long. CDR3 nucleotide sequence: TGTGCCAGCAGTACCCTAGCGGGACACACCGGGGAGCTGTTTTTT. This codes for CASSTLAGHTGELFF.

This clonotype was detected many times. The rearrangement links TRBV29-1 to TRBJ2-7; D gene unclear. CDR1 is SQVTM and CDR2 is ANQGSEA in the germline V gene. The length of the CDR3 is 10 residues. Trimming took off 4 bases at V and 5 bases at J, with 6 bases between the two ends. Written as DNA, the CDR3 is TGCAGCGTTGTGTACAACGAGCAGTACTTC. Its protein product is CSVVYNEQYF.

This clonotype has a count of ten or more. This chain links TRBV28 with TRBJ2-7; 13 bases agree with TRBD2. This CDR3 has 16 residues. Germline CDR1 and CDR2: MDHEN and SYDVKM. V was clipped by 2 bases and J by 6 bases; unmatched bases: 7. The CDR3 DNA sequence: TGTGCCAGCAGTTTACCAGGACTAGCGGGAGCCCCCGAGCAGTACTTC. It codes for CASSLPGLAGAPEQYF.